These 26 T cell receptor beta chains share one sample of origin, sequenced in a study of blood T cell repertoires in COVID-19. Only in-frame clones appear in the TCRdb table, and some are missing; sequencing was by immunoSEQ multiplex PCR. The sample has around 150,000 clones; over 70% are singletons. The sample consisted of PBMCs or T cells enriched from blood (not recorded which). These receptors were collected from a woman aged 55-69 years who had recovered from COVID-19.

This chain's CDR3 is CASSPPGREAFF. In DNA form, the CDR3 reads TGTGCCAGCAGTCCCCCCGGGAGGGAAGCTTTCTTT. This chain uses TRBV28 with TRBJ1-1; D is uncertain. The germline V and J ends were trimmed by 5 bases and 8 bases, with 12 bases remaining between them. The germline V gene encodes CDR1 MDHEN and CDR2 SYDVKM. This CDR3 is built from 12 residues. Using reference TRBV28 and TRBJ1-1 for the parts outside the CDR3, the full variable domain is DVKVTQSSRYLVKRTGEKVFLECVQDMDHENMFWYRQDPGLGLRLIYFSYDVKMKEKGDIPEGYSVSREKKERFSLILESASTNQTSMYLCASSPPGREAFFGQGTRLTVV.

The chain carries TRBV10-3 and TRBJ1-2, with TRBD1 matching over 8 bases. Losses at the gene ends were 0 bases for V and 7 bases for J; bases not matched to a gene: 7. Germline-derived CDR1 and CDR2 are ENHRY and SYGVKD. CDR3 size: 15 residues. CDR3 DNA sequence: TGTGCCATCAGTGAGTCTCCGGACAGGGTGGGTGGCTACACCTTC. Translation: CAISESPDRVGGYTF.

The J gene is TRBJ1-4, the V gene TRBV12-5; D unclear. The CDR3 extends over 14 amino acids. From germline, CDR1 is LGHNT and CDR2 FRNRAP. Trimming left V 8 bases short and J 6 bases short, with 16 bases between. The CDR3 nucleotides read TGTGCTAGTTATAGGCCCCCGGAGGATGAAAAACTGTTTTTT. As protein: CASYRPPEDEKLFF.

CDR3 sequence reads: CASSSGVYQPQHF. The CDR3 DNA reads TGTGCCAGCAGCTCCGGGGTGTATCAGCCCCAGCATTTT. The chain combines TRBV7-6 with TRBJ1-5, with no clear D. V was cut by 4 bases and J by 5 bases, with 9 bases left in between. CDR1 and CDR2 (germline): SGHVS, FNYEAQ. The CDR3 totals 13 residues. Looking up the rest from reference TRBV7-6 and TRBJ1-5 gives the full variable domain: GAGVSQSPRYKVTKRGQDVALRCDPISGHVSLYWYRQALGQGPEFLTYFNYEAQQDKSGLPNDRFSAERPEGSISTLTIQRTEQRDSAMYRCASSSGVYQPQHFGDGTRLSIL.

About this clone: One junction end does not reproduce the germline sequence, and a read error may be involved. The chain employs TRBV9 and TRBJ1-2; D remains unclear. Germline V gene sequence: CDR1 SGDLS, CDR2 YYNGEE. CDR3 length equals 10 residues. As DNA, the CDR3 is TGTGCCAGCAGCGGCACCGGACTCGCCTTC. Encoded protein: CASSGTGLAF.

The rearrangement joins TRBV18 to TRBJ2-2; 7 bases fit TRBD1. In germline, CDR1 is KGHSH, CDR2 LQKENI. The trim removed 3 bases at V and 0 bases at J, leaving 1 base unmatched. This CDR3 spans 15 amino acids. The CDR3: CASSPGQTNTGELFF. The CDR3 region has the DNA TGTGCCAGCTCACCGGGACAGACGAACACCGGGGAGCTGTTTTTT.

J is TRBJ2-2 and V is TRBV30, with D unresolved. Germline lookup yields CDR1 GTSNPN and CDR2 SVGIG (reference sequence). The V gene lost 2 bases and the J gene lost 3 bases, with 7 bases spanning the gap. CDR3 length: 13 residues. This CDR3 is CAWSPKYTGELFF. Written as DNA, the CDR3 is TGTGCCTGGAGTCCCAAATACACCGGGGAGCTGTTTTTT.

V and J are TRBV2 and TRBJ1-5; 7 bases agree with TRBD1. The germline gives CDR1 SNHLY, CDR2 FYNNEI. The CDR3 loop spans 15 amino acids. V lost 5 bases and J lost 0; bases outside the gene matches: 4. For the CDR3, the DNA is TGTGCCAGCAGTCCACAGGGGTATAGCAATCAGCCCCAGCATTTT. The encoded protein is CASSPQGYSNQPQHF. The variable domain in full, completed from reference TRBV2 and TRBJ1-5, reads EPEVTQTPSHQVTQMGQEVILRCVPISNHLYFYWYRQILGQKVEFLVSFYNNEISEKSEIFDDQFSVERPDGSNFTLKIRSTKLEDSAMYFCASSPQGYSNQPQHFGDGTRLSIL.

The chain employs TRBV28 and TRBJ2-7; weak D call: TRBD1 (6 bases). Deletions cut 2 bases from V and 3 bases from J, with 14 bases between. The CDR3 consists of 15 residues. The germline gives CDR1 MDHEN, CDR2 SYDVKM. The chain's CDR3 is CASSLSVRGDYEQYF. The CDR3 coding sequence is TGTGCCAGCAGTTTAAGTGTCAGGGGCGACTACGAGCAGTACTTC.

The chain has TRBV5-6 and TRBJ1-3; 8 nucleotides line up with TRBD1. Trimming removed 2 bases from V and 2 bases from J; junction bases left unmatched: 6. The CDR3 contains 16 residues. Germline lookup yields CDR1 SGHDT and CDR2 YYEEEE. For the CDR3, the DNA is TGTGCCAGCAGCTTTACGGGACAGGACCCTGGAAACACCATATATTTT. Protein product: CASSFTGQDPGNTIYF.

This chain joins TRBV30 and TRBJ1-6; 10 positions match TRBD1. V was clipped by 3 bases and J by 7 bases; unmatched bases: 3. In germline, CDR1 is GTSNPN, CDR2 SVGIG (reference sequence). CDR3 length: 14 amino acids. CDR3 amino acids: CAWRPGQGNSPLHF. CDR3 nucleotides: TGTGCCTGGAGACCGGGACAGGGGAATTCACCCCTCCACTTT.

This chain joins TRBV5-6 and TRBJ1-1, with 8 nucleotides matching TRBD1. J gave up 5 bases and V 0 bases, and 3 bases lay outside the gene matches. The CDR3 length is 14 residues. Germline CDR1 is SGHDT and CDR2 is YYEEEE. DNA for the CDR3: TGTGCCAGCAGCTTGGTGCAGGGGGCAACTGAAGCTTTCTTT. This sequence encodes CASSLVQGATEAFF.

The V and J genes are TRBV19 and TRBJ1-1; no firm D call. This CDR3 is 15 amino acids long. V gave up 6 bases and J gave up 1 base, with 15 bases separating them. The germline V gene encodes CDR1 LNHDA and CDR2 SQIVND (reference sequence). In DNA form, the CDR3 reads TGTGCCAGTAGGTCAGCAAGCGGCCGGAACACTGAAGCTTTCTTT. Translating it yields CASRSASGRNTEAFF.

The CDR3 spells CASRAGRFNEQFF. Here the CDR3 DNA reads TGTGCCAGTAGGGCGGGACGGTTCAATGAGCAGTTCTTC. V usage is TRBV19 and J usage is TRBJ2-1, with a weak D call TRBD2 (6 bases). Germline V gives CDR1 LNHDA, CDR2 SQIVND (reference sequence). Trimming took off 6 bases at V and 6 bases at J, with 12 bases between the two ends. This CDR3 is 13 amino acids long.

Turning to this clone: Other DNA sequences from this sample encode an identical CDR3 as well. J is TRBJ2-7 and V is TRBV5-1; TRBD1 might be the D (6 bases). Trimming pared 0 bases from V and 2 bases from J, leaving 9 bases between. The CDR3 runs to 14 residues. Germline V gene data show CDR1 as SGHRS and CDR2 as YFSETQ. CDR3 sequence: CASSLAGQTYEQYF. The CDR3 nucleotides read TGCGCCAGCAGCTTGGCGGGACAAACCTACGAGCAGTACTTC.

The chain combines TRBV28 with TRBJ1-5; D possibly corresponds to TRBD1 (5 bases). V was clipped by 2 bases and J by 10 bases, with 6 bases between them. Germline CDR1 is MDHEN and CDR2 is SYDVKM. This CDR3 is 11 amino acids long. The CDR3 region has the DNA TGTGCCAGCAGTTTACAGGGACCCCAGCATTTT. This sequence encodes CASSLQGPQHF.

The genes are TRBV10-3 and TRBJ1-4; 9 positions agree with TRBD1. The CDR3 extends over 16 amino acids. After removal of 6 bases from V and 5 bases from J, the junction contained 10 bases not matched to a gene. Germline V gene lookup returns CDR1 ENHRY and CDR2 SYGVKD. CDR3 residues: CAISSGTGTYNEKLFF. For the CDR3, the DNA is TGTGCCATCAGCTCCGGGACAGGGACTTACAATGAAAAACTGTTTTTT.

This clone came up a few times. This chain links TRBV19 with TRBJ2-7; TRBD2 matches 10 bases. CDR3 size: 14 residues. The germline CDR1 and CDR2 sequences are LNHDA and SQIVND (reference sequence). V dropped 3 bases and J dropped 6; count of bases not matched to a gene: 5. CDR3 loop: CASSIGTSVLEQYF. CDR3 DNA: TGTGCCAGTAGTATTGGGACTAGCGTTCTCGAGCAGTACTTC.

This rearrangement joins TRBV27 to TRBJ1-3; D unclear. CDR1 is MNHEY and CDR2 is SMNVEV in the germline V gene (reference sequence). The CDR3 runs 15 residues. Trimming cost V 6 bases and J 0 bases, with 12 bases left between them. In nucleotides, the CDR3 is TGTGCCAGCAGCCGGAGGTCCAGCTCTGGAAACACCATATATTTT. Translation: CASSRRSSSGNTIYF.

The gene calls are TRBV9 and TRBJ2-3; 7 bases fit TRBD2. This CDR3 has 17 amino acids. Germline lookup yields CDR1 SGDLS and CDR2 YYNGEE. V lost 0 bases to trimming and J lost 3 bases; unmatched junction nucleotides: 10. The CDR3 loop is CASSVGASGAITDTQYF. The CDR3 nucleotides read TGTGCCAGCAGCGTAGGGGCTAGCGGAGCCATAACAGATACGCAGTATTTT. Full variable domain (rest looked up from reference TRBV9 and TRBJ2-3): DSGVTQTPKHLITATGQRVTLRCSPRSGDLSVYWYQQSLDQGLQFLIQYYNGEERAKGNILERFSAQQFPDLHSELNLSSLELGDSALYFCASSVGASGAITDTQYFGPGTRLTVL.

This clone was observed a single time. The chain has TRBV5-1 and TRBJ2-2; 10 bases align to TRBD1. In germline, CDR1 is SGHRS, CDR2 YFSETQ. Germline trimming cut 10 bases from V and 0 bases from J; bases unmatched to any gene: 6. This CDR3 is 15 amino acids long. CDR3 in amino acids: CASQGTGANTGELFF. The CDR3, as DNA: TGCGCCTCCCAGGGGACAGGGGCGAACACCGGGGAGCTGTTTTTT. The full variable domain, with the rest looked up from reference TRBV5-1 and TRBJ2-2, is KAGVTQTPRYLIKTRGQQVTLSCSPISGHRSVSWYQQTPGQGLQFLFEYFSETQRNKGNFPGRFSGRQFSNSRSEMNVSTLELGDSALYLCASQGTGANTGELFFGEGSRLTVL.

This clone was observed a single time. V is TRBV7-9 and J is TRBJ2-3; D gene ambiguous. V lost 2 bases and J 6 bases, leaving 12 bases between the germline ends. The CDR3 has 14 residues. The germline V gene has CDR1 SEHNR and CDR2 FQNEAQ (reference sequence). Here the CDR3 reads CASSLFAQADTQYF. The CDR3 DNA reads TGTGCCAGCAGCTTATTTGCCCAGGCGGATACGCAGTATTTT.

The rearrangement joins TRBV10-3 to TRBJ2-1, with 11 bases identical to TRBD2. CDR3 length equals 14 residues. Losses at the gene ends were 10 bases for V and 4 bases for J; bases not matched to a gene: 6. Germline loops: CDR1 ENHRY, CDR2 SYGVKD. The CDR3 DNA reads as TGTGCCACCGCGGGACTAGCGGCTTACAATGAGCAGTTCTTC. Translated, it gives CATAGLAAYNEQFF.

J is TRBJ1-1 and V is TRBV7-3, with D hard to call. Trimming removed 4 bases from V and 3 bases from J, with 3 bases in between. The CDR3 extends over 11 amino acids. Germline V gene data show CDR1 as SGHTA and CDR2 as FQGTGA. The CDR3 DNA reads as TGTGCCAGCAGCTCCGACACTGAAGCTTTCTTT. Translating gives CASSSDTEAFF.

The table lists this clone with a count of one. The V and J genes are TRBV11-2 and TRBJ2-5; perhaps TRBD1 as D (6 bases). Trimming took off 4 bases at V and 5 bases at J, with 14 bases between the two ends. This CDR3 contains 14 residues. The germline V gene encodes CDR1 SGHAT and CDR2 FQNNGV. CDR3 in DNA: TGTGCCAGCAGCTCTACAGGGAATGGCGAGACCCAGTACTTC. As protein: CASSSTGNGETQYF. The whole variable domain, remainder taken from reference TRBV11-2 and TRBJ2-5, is EAGVAQSPRYKIIEKRQSVAFWCNPISGHATLYWYQQILGQGPKLLIQFQNNGVVDDSQLPKDRFSAERLKGVDSTLKIQPAKLEDSAVYLCASSSTGNGETQYFGPGTRLLVL.

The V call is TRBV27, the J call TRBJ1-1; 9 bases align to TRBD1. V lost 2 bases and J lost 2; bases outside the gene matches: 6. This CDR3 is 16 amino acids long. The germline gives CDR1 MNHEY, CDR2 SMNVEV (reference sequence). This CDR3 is CASSLRPGQGNTEAFF. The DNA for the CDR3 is TGTGCCAGCAGTTTACGGCCGGGACAGGGAAACACTGAAGCTTTCTTT.